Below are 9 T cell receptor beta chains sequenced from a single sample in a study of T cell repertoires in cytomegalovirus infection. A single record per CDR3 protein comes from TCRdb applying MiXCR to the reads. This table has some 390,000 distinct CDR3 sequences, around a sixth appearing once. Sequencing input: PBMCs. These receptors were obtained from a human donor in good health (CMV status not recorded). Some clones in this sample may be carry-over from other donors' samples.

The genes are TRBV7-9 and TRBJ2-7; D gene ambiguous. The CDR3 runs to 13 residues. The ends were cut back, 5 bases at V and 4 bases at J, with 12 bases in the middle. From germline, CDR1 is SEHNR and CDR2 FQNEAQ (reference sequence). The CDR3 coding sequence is TGTGCCAGCAGCCCGAGTGACGATTACGAGCAGTACTTC. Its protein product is CASSPSDDYEQYF.

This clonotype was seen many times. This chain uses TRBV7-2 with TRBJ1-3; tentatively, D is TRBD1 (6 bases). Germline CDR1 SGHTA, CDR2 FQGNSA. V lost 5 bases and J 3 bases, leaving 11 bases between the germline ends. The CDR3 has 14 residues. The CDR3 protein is CASSPGQNGNTIYF. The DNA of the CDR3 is TGTGCCAGCAGCCCAGGACAGAATGGAAACACCATATATTTT.

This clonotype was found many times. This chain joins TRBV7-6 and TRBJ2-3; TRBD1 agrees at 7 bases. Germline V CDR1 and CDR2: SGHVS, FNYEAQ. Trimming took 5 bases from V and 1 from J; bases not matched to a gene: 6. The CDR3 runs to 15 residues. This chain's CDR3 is CASSGFGQGTDTQYF. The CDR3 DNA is TGTGCCAGCAGCGGCTTCGGACAGGGCACAGATACGCAGTATTTT.

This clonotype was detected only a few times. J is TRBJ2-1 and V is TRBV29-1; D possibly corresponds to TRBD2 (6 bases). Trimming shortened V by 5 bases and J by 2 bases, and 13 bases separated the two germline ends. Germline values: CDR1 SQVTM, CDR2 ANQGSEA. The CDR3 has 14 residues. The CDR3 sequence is CSVITGVAYNEQFF. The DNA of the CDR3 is TGCAGCGTTATTACGGGGGTGGCCTACAATGAGCAGTTCTTC.

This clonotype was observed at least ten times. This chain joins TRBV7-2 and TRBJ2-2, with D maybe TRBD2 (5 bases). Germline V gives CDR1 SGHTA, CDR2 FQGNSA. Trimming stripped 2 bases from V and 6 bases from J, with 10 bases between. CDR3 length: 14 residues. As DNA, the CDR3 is TGTGCCAGCAGCTTAATGGGAGTAGCCGGGGAGCTGTTTTTT. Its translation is CASSLMGVAGELFF.

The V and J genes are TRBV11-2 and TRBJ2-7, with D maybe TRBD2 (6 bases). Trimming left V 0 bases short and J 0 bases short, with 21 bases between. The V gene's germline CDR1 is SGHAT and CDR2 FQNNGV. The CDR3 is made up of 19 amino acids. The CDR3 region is CASSLDRWGDPFSSYEQYF. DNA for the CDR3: TGTGCCAGCAGCTTAGATAGGTGGGGGGACCCCTTTAGCTCCTACGAGCAGTACTTC.

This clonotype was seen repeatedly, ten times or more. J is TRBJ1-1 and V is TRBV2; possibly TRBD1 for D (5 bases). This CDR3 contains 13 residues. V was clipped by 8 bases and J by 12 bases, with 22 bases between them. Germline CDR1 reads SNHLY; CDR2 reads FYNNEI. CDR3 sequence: CASSYVQEPGPFF. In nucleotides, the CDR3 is TGTGCCAGCTCCTACGTACAGGAACCAGGACCTTTCTTT.

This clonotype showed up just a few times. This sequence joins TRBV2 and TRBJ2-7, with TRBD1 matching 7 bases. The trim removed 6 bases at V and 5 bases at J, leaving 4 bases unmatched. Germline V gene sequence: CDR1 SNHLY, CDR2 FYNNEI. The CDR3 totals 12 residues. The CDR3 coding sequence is TGTGCCAGCAGCCAAACAGGGGACGAGCAGTACTTC. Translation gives CASSQTGDEQYF.

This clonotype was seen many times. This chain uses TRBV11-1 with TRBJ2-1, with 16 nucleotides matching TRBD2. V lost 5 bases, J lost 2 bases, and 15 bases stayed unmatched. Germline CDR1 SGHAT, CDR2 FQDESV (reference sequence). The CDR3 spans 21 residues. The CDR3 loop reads CASSLSYSGTSGGAAYNEQFF. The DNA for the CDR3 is TGTGCCAGCAGCCTCAGCTACTCCGGGACTAGCGGGGGGGCCGCCTACAATGAGCAGTTCTTC.